A single sample is the source of the 7 T cell receptor beta chains below, sequenced in a study of T cell clonotyping in hematopoietic cell transplantation. The data were produced by immunoSEQ multiplex PCR, yet TCRdb's version contains in-frame clones alone and is incomplete. The table records over 10,000 clones, 72% of them present only once. The starting material was peripheral blood mononuclear cells, obtained 180 days after allogeneic stem cell transplant. All receptors come from a male patient between 60 and 69 years old who had an allogeneic stem cell transplant from an unrelated donor, so the T cells may come from the graft donor. Some clones in this sample may be carry-over from other donors' samples.

With regard to this clone: At one boundary the junction diverges from the germline segment, which might be a read error. The chain couples TRBV20-1 to TRBJ2-4; 9 nucleotides agree with TRBD1. Germline loops: CDR1 DFQATT, CDR2 SNEGSKA (reference sequence). The CDR3 runs to 11 residues. The CDR3 DNA reads TGCAGTGCTAGAGACCGGGACAGGGTCCACTTC. This codes for CSARDRDRVHF.

This clone was seen a few times. This chain uses TRBV6-5 with TRBJ2-3; 11 nucleotides line up with TRBD2. This CDR3 region has 15 residues. V was clipped by 8 bases and J by 1 base; unmatched bases: 5. Germline assignment: CDR1 MNHEY and CDR2 SVGAGI. The CDR3 sequence is CASRTGLAGTDTQYF. The CDR3 DNA is TGTGCCAGCCGAACGGGACTAGCGGGCACAGATACGCAGTATTTT.

The chain's CDR3 is CASSDRGDGYTF. CDR3 nucleotides: TGTGCCAGCAGTGATAGGGGAGATGGCTACACCTTC. The V and J genes are TRBV6-5 and TRBJ1-2, with D possibly matching TRBD1 (5 bases). CDR3 length: 12 amino acids. Deletions cut 5 bases from V and 6 bases from J, with 10 bases between. The germline gives CDR1 MNHEY, CDR2 SVGAGI.

The genes are TRBV19 and TRBJ2-1; 7 bases align to TRBD1. The CDR3 has 15 amino acids. The trim removed 4 bases at V and 4 bases at J, leaving 7 bases unmatched. Germline V lookup: CDR1 LNHDA, CDR2 SQIVND (reference sequence). CDR3: CASSKTPGQYNEQFF. The CDR3 DNA reads as TGTGCCAGTAGTAAAACACCGGGACAGTACAATGAGCAGTTCTTC. Using reference TRBV19 and TRBJ2-1 for the parts outside the CDR3, the full variable domain is DGGITQSPKYLFRKEGQNVTLSCEQNLNHDAMYWYRQDPGQGLRLIYYSQIVNDFQKGDIAEGYSVSREKKESFPLTVTSAQKNPTAFYLCASSKTPGQYNEQFFGPGTRLTVL.

This clone was recorded a few times. The CDR3 region has the DNA TGTGCCAGCAGCCACCGGGACAGAAACTACGAGCAGTACTTC. Protein product: CASSHRDRNYEQYF. The chain recombines TRBV7-9 with TRBJ2-7; 7 bases map to TRBD1. Trimming cost V 5 bases and J 3 bases; bases outside gene matches: 7. The CDR3 is made up of 14 amino acids. The germline V gene has CDR1 SEHNR and CDR2 FQNEAQ (reference sequence).

The rearrangement joins TRBV11-3 to TRBJ2-5; the D gene is possibly TRBD2 (6 bases). This CDR3 has 14 amino acids. The germline V and J ends were trimmed by 5 bases and 0 bases, with 10 bases remaining between them. Germline V gene sequence: CDR1 SGHNT, CDR2 YENEEA. The CDR3 loop is CASSLRLDQETQYF. DNA of the CDR3: TGTGCCAGCAGCCTCAGACTAGACCAAGAGACCCAGTACTTC.

This clone was observed a handful of times. The rearrangement joins TRBV30 to TRBJ1-6; D not resolved. This CDR3 contains 15 residues. Germline CDR1 is GTSNPN and CDR2 is SVGIG (reference sequence). V lost 0 bases, J lost 7 bases, and 13 bases lay in between. The CDR3 DNA is TGTGCCTGGAGTGTGGAGGCTCCGGGAAATTCACCCCTCCACTTT. Its translation: CAWSVEAPGNSPLHF.